The 28 T cell receptor beta chains below all came from one sample that was sequenced in a study of blood T cell repertoires in COVID-19. Sequencing used immunoSEQ multiplex PCR; TCRdb keeps in-frame clones, though not all of them. This sample has 650,000 to 800,000 clones; 75% to 90% occur once, and the top ten carry under 0.3%. Sample: peripheral blood. The receptors were sampled from a woman aged 18-29 years with acute or convalescent COVID-19.

The rearrangement links TRBV24-1 to TRBJ1-5, with 10 bases fitting TRBD1. Germline-derived CDR1 and CDR2 are KGHDR and SFDVKD. With V trimmed by 4 bases and J by 6 bases, 5 bases remained unmatched. The CDR3 is 15 residues long. CDR3 in DNA: TGTGCCACCAGTGAAACCGGGACAGGGGTTCAGCCCCAGCATTTT. Translating gives CATSETGTGVQPQHF.

This rearrangement joins TRBV7-6 to TRBJ1-3, with 9 positions matching TRBD1. V was pared by 5 bases and J by 0 bases, with 14 bases of the junction left unmatched. This CDR3 has 19 amino acids. Germline V gene lookup returns CDR1 SGHVS and CDR2 FNYEAQ. The CDR3 sequence is CASSVAGTGLSFSGNTIYF. The CDR3 DNA is TGTGCCAGCAGCGTCGCCGGGACAGGGTTATCTTTCTCTGGAAACACCATATATTTT.

The J gene is TRBJ1-4, the V gene TRBV5-4; TRBD1 might be the D (5 bases). The CDR3 length is 17 residues. Trimming shortened V by 5 bases and J by 5 bases, and 22 bases separated the two germline ends. Germline loops: CDR1 SGHNT, CDR2 YYREEE (reference sequence). CDR3 region: CASSFHQGRSGNEKLFF. The CDR3 nucleotides read TGTGCCAGCAGTTTCCATCAGGGAAGATCAGGGAATGAAAAACTGTTTTTT.

V gene TRBV19 combines with J gene TRBJ2-4; D gene uncertain. CDR3 length: 14 amino acids. The germline CDR1 and CDR2 sequences are LNHDA and SQIVND (reference sequence). The V end lost 4 bases, the J end lost 1 base, and 8 bases lay between the germline ends. The CDR3 bases are TGTGCCAGTAGTAACGGTTTGGCCAAAAACATTCAGTACTTC. Its translation is CASSNGLAKNIQYF.

The chain couples TRBV5-1 to TRBJ1-1; no reliable D call. Trimming shortened V by 2 bases and J by 6 bases, and 17 bases separated the two germline ends. Germline CDR1 is SGHRS and CDR2 is YFSETQ. The CDR3 extends over 15 amino acids. The CDR3, as DNA: TGCGCCAGCAGCTTCGTTGGATCTGAGGGTCCTGAAGCTTTCTTT. Translation: CASSFVGSEGPEAFF.

V usage is TRBV25-1 and J usage is TRBJ1-1; a possible D gene is TRBD1 (5 bases). The CDR3 has 15 residues. CDR1 is MGHDK, CDR2 SYGVNS, per germline. V was clipped by 7 bases and J by 3 bases, with 18 bases between them. CDR3 in amino acids: CASTNGGATHTEAFF. The CDR3 DNA sequence: TGTGCCAGCACCAACGGAGGGGCTACGCACACTGAAGCTTTCTTT.

This clone has just one count. V and J are TRBV4-1 and TRBJ1-1; no firm D call. CDR1 and CDR2 (germline): MGHRA, YSYEKL. V was trimmed by 1 base and J by 2 bases, leaving 11 bases between them. This CDR3 has 15 residues. CDR3 residues: CASSQVSTANTEAFF. Here the CDR3 DNA reads TGCGCCAGCAGCCAAGTGTCTACAGCTAACACTGAAGCTTTCTTT.

The gene calls are TRBV24-1 and TRBJ2-3; maybe TRBD2 (5 bases). This CDR3 has 14 residues. The V end lost 8 bases, the J end lost 2 bases, and 13 bases lay between the germline ends. Looked up from germline, CDR1 is KGHDR and CDR2 is SFDVKD. For the CDR3, the DNA is TGTGCCACCAAGCGGATGGGGTCCACAGATACGCAGTATTTT. Translated: CATKRMGSTDTQYF.

J is TRBJ1-5 and V is TRBV6-5, with D perhaps matching TRBD1 (6 bases). Looked up from germline, CDR1 is MNHEY and CDR2 is SVGAGI. The CDR3 totals 15 residues. Trimming took 10 bases from V and 0 from J, leaving 16 bases between them. This CDR3 reads CAIRQDPNSNQPQHF. For the CDR3, the DNA is TGTGCCATCAGACAGGACCCGAATAGCAATCAGCCCCAGCATTTT.

The chain has TRBV2 and TRBJ1-2; D ambiguous. This CDR3 region has 12 residues. The ends were cut back, 4 bases at V and 6 bases at J, with 9 bases in the middle. Per germline, CDR1 SNHLY and CDR2 FYNNEI. The CDR3 protein is CASSGGSDGYTF. As DNA, the CDR3 is TGTGCCAGCAGTGGCGGGTCGGATGGCTACACCTTC. Full variable domain (missing parts from reference TRBV2 and TRBJ1-2): EPEVTQTPSHQVTQMGQEVILRCVPISNHLYFYWYRQILGQKVEFLVSFYNNEISEKSEIFDDQFSVERPDGSNFTLKIRSTKLEDSAMYFCASSGGSDGYTFGSGTRLTVV.

The chain is built from TRBV7-8 and TRBJ2-1, with 7 bases lining up with TRBD1. Unmatched junction bases numbered 7, after V lost 2 bases and J lost 6 bases. Germline lookup yields CDR1 SGHVS and CDR2 FQNEAQ. This CDR3 contains 15 residues. CDR3 loop: CASSLRAGGTNEQFF. DNA for the CDR3: TGTGCCAGCAGCTTAAGGGCAGGGGGAACCAATGAGCAGTTCTTC.

This clone was counted between two and nine times. The genes are TRBV20-1 and TRBJ1-1; no definite D call. V was trimmed by 0 bases and J by 8 bases, leaving 7 bases between them. The CDR3 runs 11 residues. CDR1 and CDR2 (germline): DFQATT, SNEGSKA (reference sequence). The CDR3 protein is CSARDGGEAFF. The CDR3, as DNA: TGCAGTGCTAGAGATGGCGGGGAAGCTTTCTTT.

The chain has TRBV5-8 and TRBJ1-4; 10 bases align to TRBD1. V lost 5 bases and J lost 6; bases outside the gene matches: 10. The CDR3 length is 16 residues. CDR1 is SGHTS, CDR2 YDEGEE, per germline. The CDR3 region is CASSLIAGTGDEKLFF. For the CDR3, the DNA is TGTGCCAGCAGTCTAATCGCCGGGACAGGGGATGAAAAACTGTTTTTT.

The chain combines TRBV24-1 with TRBJ2-6; a possible D gene is TRBD1 (6 bases). Per the germline V gene, CDR1 is KGHDR and CDR2 is SFDVKD. Trimming shortened V by 7 bases and J by 1 base, and 25 bases separated the two germline ends. The CDR3 is 20 residues long. The CDR3 nucleotides read TGTGCCACCAGCGATCCTAAGGTCCGGACAGCCCAATCTGGGGCCAACGTCCTGACTTTC. Its translation: CATSDPKVRTAQSGANVLTF.

J is TRBJ1-1 and V is TRBV27; D remains ambiguous. Germline CDR1 reads MNHEY; CDR2 reads SMNVEV (reference sequence). V lost 6 bases and J 3 bases, leaving 17 bases between the germline ends. The CDR3 runs to 15 residues. The CDR3 DNA follows: TGTGCCAGCAGCCATCAACGGGTCGTGCACACTGAAGCTTTCTTT. Protein: CASSHQRVVHTEAFF.

J is TRBJ2-2 and V is TRBV6-2 or TRBV6-3, with 11 bases matching TRBD2. With 6 bases clipped from V and 4 bases from J, the junction kept 10 bases outside the gene matches. The CDR3 is made up of 17 amino acids. The germline V gene encodes CDR1 MNHEY and CDR2 SVGEGT. CDR3 region: CASRPLAGGLGTGELFF. CDR3 sequence (DNA): TGTGCCAGCAGACCTCTAGCGGGGGGCCTGGGCACCGGGGAGCTGTTTTTT.

The rearrangement uses TRBV7-3 and TRBJ2-2; no firm D call. This CDR3 has 13 amino acids. V lost 4 bases to trimming and J lost 8 bases, with 11 bases between them. In germline, CDR1 is SGHTA, CDR2 FQGTGA. Here the CDR3 reads CASSSTPTGELFF. In nucleotides, the CDR3 is TGTGCCAGCAGCTCCACCCCAACAGGGGAGCTGTTTTTT.

This clone occurred once. The chain joins TRBV29-1 to TRBJ1-1, with 9 bases that match TRBD1. The CDR3 totals 13 residues. Germline trimming cut 8 bases from V and 4 bases from J; bases unmatched to any gene: 8. The germline V gene has CDR1 SQVTM and CDR2 ANQGSEA. The CDR3 DNA sequence: TGCAGCACTCGAACAGGGGGCGGCACTGAAGCTTTCTTT. Its translation is CSTRTGGGTEAFF.

The CDR3 loop is CASSLDSKAFF. The CDR3 DNA sequence: TGCGCCAGCTCCCTGGACAGCAAAGCTTTCTTT. This chain joins TRBV5-1 and TRBJ1-1; D is perhaps TRBD1 (6 bases). Germline values: CDR1 SGHRS, CDR2 YFSETQ. This CDR3 has 11 residues. Trimming shortened V by 7 bases and J by 9 bases, and 13 bases separated the two germline ends.

The chain links TRBV9 to TRBJ2-7, with D maybe TRBD1 (6 bases). V was shortened by 4 bases and J by 3 bases, with 20 bases between the two germline ends. This CDR3 contains 16 residues. Germline-derived CDR1 and CDR2 are SGDLS and YYNGEE. The CDR3 DNA follows: TGTGCCAGCAGCCCGGCTTTGGGGGCGCTTGGCTACGAGCAGTACTTC. Translating it yields CASSPALGALGYEQYF.

The chain couples TRBV5-1 to TRBJ1-3; D is undetermined. This CDR3 has 17 residues. Germline V CDR1 and CDR2: SGHRS, YFSETQ. Trimming took off 0 bases at V and 1 base at J, with 14 bases between the two ends. The CDR3 is CASSLEARGSSGNTIYF. CDR3 in DNA: TGCGCCAGCAGCTTGGAGGCCCGGGGATCATCTGGAAACACCATATATTTT. Combining the CDR3 with reference TRBV5-1 and TRBJ1-3 gives the whole variable domain KAGVTQTPRYLIKTRGQQVTLSCSPISGHRSVSWYQQTPGQGLQFLFEYFSETQRNKGNFPGRFSGRQFSNSRSEMNVSTLELGDSALYLCASSLEARGSSGNTIYFGEGSWLTVV.

This chain joins TRBV19 and TRBJ1-2, with 7 bases fitting TRBD1. The CDR3 loop spans 14 amino acids. The V gene end was trimmed by 10 bases and the J gene end by 0 bases; junction bases not matched to a gene: 8. From germline, CDR1 is LNHDA and CDR2 SQIVND (reference sequence). CDR3: CATLGDSTNYGYTF. Written as DNA, the CDR3 is TGTGCCACCCTCGGGGACAGTACTAACTATGGCTACACCTTC.

The V and J genes are TRBV19 and TRBJ1-6, with 8 bases lining up with TRBD1. V lost 5 bases to trimming and J lost 6 bases; unmatched junction nucleotides: 12. Germline CDR1 LNHDA, CDR2 SQIVND (reference sequence). The CDR3 covers 17 residues. The CDR3, as DNA: TGTGCCAGTAGTTTGGGACAGGACCCCCTTTCTAATTCACCCCTCCACTTT. It specifies CASSLGQDPLSNSPLHF.

This clone was seen more than once but under ten times. The chain uses TRBV7-9 and TRBJ1-3; TRBD1 aligns across 7 bases. The CDR3 is made up of 15 amino acids. Germline V lookup: CDR1 SEHNR, CDR2 FQNEAQ (reference sequence). After removal of 1 base from V and 4 bases from J, the junction contained 4 bases not matched to a gene. The CDR3 DNA follows: TGTGCCAGCAGCTTAGTCACAGGGGCCGGAAACACCATATATTTT. The encoded protein is CASSLVTGAGNTIYF.

The chain employs TRBV6-1 and TRBJ2-7; 7 nucleotides align to TRBD1. The ends lost 2 bases at V and 3 bases at J; junction bases unmatched: 16. Per germline, CDR1 MNHNS and CDR2 SASEGT. The CDR3 sequence is 18 residues long. Here the CDR3 reads CASSERWTGPLLNYEQYF. The CDR3, as DNA: TGTGCCAGCAGTGAACGTTGGACAGGCCCCCTTTTAAACTACGAGCAGTACTTC.

This clone appeared a few times. The chain employs TRBV9 and TRBJ1-1; tentatively, D is TRBD1 (6 bases). The length of the CDR3 is 13 residues. Looked up from germline, CDR1 is SGDLS and CDR2 is YYNGEE. Trimming removed 4 bases at V and 1 base at J, with 8 bases between. The CDR3 DNA reads TGTGCCAGCAGCCCAGGGGAGAACACTGAAGCTTTCTTT. Translating it yields CASSPGENTEAFF.

To note about this clone: The identical CDR3 is also encoded by other nucleotide sequences in the sample. This chain connects TRBV27 to TRBJ1-2, with a tentative D call TRBD1 (5 bases). The CDR3 is 14 amino acids. The germline gives CDR1 MNHEY, CDR2 SMNVEV (reference sequence). V was cut by 0 bases and J by 1 base, with 6 bases left in between. The CDR3 sequence is CASSLSGGNYGYTF. The DNA of the CDR3 is TGTGCCAGCAGTTTATCCGGGGGTAACTATGGCTACACCTTC.

This chain connects TRBV19 to TRBJ1-2; D gene unclear. The CDR3 is 16 amino acids. Deletions cut 8 bases from V and 4 bases from J, with 23 bases between. Germline V gene data show CDR1 as LNHDA and CDR2 as SQIVND (reference sequence). The DNA for the CDR3 is TGTGCCAGTTCCGAGGCAGAATTAGCTCCGGTCTATGGCTACACCTTC. This sequence encodes CASSEAELAPVYGYTF.